This entry concerns a single T cell receptor beta chain. The data belong to a study of T cell changes during pregnancy in multiple sclerosis. Libraries were prepared by immunoSEQ multiplex PCR; TCRdb keeps only in-frame clonotypes and omits some of them. The table shows roughly 80,000 clones, with 93% occurring only once. This receptor was identified in a female donor with multiple sclerosis, enrolled in a pregnancy study. The sequencing used peripheral blood, collected in the second trimester of pregnancy.

The CDR3 DNA is TGTGCCAGCATTCTTAGCGGGAGGCTCGGCGGGGAGCTGTTTTTT. This gives the protein CASILSGRLGGELFF. The rearrangement links TRBV6-6 to TRBJ2-2; 10 positions agree with TRBD2. Unmatched junction bases numbered 9, after V lost 7 bases and J lost 7 bases. The CDR3 is 15 residues long. The germline V gene has CDR1 MNHNY and CDR2 SVGAGI (reference sequence).